The rows below give T cell receptor beta chains drawn from one sample of a study of persistence of HIV-infected CD4 T cells. For these TCRs, the target antigens are not known. Clones were read by immunoSEQ multiplex PCR, and TCRdb kept only the in-frame ones, dropping some. This sample yields under 55,000 clones, of which about 88% are seen a single time; approximately 0.5% belongs to the top ten. The sequences come from CD4+ T cells sorted from PBMCs after approximately 20-hour stimulation, collected from a patient who received antiretroviral therapy. The receptors stem from an adult woman with HIV who was CMV-seropositive. The CDR3 runs from the conserved cysteine through the conserved F or W. A D gene is named only where the DNA matches it firmly. Clone size, where shown, is once, few, many, or a class for clones that have expanded.

d_call,clone_size,j_call,v_call,cdr3_nt,cdr3_aa
.,.,TRBJ2-2,TRBV6-5,TGTGCCAGCAGTTACTCCTGGCGCACCGGGGAGCTGTTTTTT,CASSYSWRTGELFF
TRBD1,once,TRBJ1-2,TRBV27,TGTGCCAGCAGCACAACTGGGACAGGGGGAGGCTACACCTTC,CASSTTGTGGGYTF
.,.,TRBJ2-5,TRBV5-4,TGTGCCAGCAGCTTAGAAGGAAGAGGGCGGGTAGGAGAGACCCAGTACTTC,CASSLEGRGRVGETQYF
.,.,TRBJ1-1,TRBV2,TGTGCCAGCAGCGACTACCGGGACGGGGCTGAAGCTTTCTTT,CASSDYRDGAEAFF
.,.,TRBJ1-1,TRBV28,TGTGCCAGCAGGAGAGGGGGAAATCCCAAGAACACTGAAGCTTTCTTT,CASRRGGNPKNTEAFF
.,.,TRBJ2-7,TRBV19,TGTGCCAGTAGTACGGGACGGGGAGTCTACGAGCAGTACTTC,CASSTGRGVYEQYF
TRBD1,.,TRBJ2-5,TRBV7-2,TGTGCCAGCAGCCAAGAGGGACAGGTACCCCAAGAGACCCAGTACTTC,CASSQEGQVPQETQYF
TRBD1,.,TRBJ1-1,TRBV29-1,TGCAGCGTTGTGCGGGCAGGGGGGAAGAACACTGAAGCTTTCTTT,CSVVRAGGKNTEAFF
.,.,TRBJ1-2,TRBV25-1,TGTGCCAGCAGTGAAAGGGCAGGGGTGAGAGATGGCTACACCTTC,CASSERAGVRDGYTF
.,.,TRBJ1-4,TRBV2,TGTGCCAGCACCTCTGACAGGAGGGAAAAACTGTTTTTT,CASTSDRREKLFF
TRBD1,.,TRBJ2-7,TRBV7-2,TGTGCCAGCAGCTTGCGGGCAGGGGGCAACGAGCAGTACTTC,CASSLRAGGNEQYF